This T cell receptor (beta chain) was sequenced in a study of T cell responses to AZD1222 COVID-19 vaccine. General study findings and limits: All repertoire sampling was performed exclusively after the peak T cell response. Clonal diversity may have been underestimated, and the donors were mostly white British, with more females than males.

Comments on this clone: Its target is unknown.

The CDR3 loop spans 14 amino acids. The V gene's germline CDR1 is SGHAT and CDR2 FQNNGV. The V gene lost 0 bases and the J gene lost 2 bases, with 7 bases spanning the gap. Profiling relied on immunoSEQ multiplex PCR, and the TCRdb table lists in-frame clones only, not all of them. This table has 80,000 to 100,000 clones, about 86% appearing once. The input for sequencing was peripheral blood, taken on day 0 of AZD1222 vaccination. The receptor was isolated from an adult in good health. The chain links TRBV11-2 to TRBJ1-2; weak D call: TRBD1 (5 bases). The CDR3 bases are TGTGCCAGCAGCTTAGATCCAGGGAACTATGGCTACACCTTC. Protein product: CASSLDPGNYGYTF.